The present TCR beta chain was sequenced within a study of CD8 T cells in ankylosing spondylitis. The study's findings and limits: Seemingly characteristic of ankylosing spondylitis blood was a TCR beta motif consisting of under ten highly homologous variants.

MiXCR, run by TCRdb on the 5' RACE reads, gives a single entry per CDR3 protein. The sample records about 250,000 distinct CDR3 sequences, roughly a quarter being singletons. Points on this clonotype: Its antigen is currently unknown.

The sequence was collected from a male donor with ankylosing spondylitis or in good health (not recorded which). Sequenced input: blood, either unsorted or a sorted T cell fraction (not recorded which).

In DNA form, the CDR3 reads TGTGCCATGGGCCCCGGGCCTCAAGAGACCCAGTACTTC. Its translation: CAMGPGPQETQYF. The gene calls are TRBV13 and TRBJ2-5; D uncertain. The CDR3 has 13 residues. Germline CDR1 and CDR2: PRHDT and FYEKMQ (reference sequence). V was cut by 10 bases and J by 2 bases, with 14 bases left in between.